The 2 T cell receptor beta chains listed next were all sequenced from one sample in a study of T cell responses to AZD1222 COVID-19 vaccine (dated by TCRdb to 2020 to 2022). The method behind the library was the immunoSEQ multiplex PCR assay. What TCRdb holds here is the immuneACCESS table cut down to in-frame rearrangements. Part of the clones is not present; checked against another copy, under half of the missing clones reflect an unresolved V gene, and the others are unexplained. The sample data list fewer than 70,000 clones, and about 80% of these were observed just once. Clones ranked in the top ten supply about 3.5% of the sample. In the paper's terms, the time point label means: about 28 days (+/-7) after the second vaccine dose. Specimen: peripheral blood, collected 28 days after the second AZD1222 dose. These receptors all stem from an adult who received the AZD1222 COVID-19 vaccine.

The chain is built from TRBV11-3 and TRBJ2-5; 9 bases are shared with TRBD2. Germline CDR1 SGHNT, CDR2 YENEEA. With V trimmed by 6 bases and J by 5 bases, 16 bases remained unmatched. The CDR3 spans 17 residues. The CDR3 sequence is CASRGGRRGGQRETQYF. Written as DNA, the CDR3 is TGTGCCAGCAGGGGCGGCAGGCGGGGGGGCCAGAGGGAGACCCAGTACTTC.

The chain joins TRBV18 to TRBJ2-2, with D hard to call. V lost 1 base to trimming and J lost 0 bases, with 9 bases between them. CDR3 length: 16 residues. Germline CDR1 and CDR2: KGHSH and LQKENI. The CDR3 bases are TGTGCCAGCTCACCACGGCCAATCGCGAACACCGGGGAGCTGTTTTTT. It is translated as CASSPRPIANTGELFF.